One sample yielded the 25 T cell receptor beta chains listed below, sequenced in a study of blood T cell repertoires in COVID-19. Sequencing used immunoSEQ multiplex PCR; TCRdb keeps in-frame clones, though not all of them. The sample has under 150,000 clones; approximately 87% are singletons. Sequenced: PBMCs or T cells enriched from blood (not recorded which). The receptors were sampled from a woman in her twenties or thirties with acute COVID-19.

This clone was seen only a few times. The chain couples TRBV7-9 to TRBJ1-2, with no clear D. Trimming stripped 2 bases from V and 2 bases from J, with 12 bases between. This CDR3 is 15 amino acids long. The germline gives CDR1 SEHNR, CDR2 FQNEAQ (reference sequence). The CDR3 is CASSLMGTQNYGYTF. CDR3 in DNA: TGTGCCAGCAGCTTAATGGGCACCCAGAACTATGGCTACACCTTC.

The chain joins TRBV15 to TRBJ2-5; 7 bases fit TRBD2. The V segment lost 4 bases and the J segment 0 bases; nucleotides outside the gene matches: 11. This CDR3 has 17 amino acids. The germline CDR1 and CDR2 sequences are LNHNV and YYDKDF (reference sequence). CDR3 loop: CATSTLMGSGYQETQYF. The CDR3 DNA sequence: TGTGCCACCAGCACCTTAATGGGTAGCGGGTACCAAGAGACCCAGTACTTC.

The rearrangement joins TRBV5-1 to TRBJ2-1, with 7 bases fitting TRBD1. Germline V gene lookup returns CDR1 SGHRS and CDR2 YFSETQ. V was clipped by 3 bases and J by 5 bases; unmatched bases: 8. The CDR3 runs to 15 residues. CDR3 amino acids: CASSSTGMLHNEQFF. The CDR3 nucleotides are TGCGCCAGCAGCTCGACAGGGATGTTACACAATGAGCAGTTCTTC.

Remarks on this clone: Mismatch with germline at one junction end may stem from a read error. The V call is TRBV5-1, the J call TRBJ1-3, with D perhaps matching TRBD1 (5 bases). The CDR3 spans 15 residues. From germline, CDR1 is SGHRS and CDR2 YFSETQ. The DNA for the CDR3 is TGCGCTAGCAGCGCATTTCCAGGGTCCGGAAACACCATATATTTT. Its translation is CASSAFPGSGNTIYF.

The chain uses TRBV9 and TRBJ1-1; 9 nucleotides line up with TRBD1. Germline-derived CDR1 and CDR2 are SGDLS and YYNGEE. This CDR3 contains 14 residues. The ends lost 3 bases at V and 3 bases at J; junction bases unmatched: 3. The CDR3 reads CASSGRQGDTEAFF. The CDR3 region has the DNA TGTGCCAGCAGCGGAAGACAGGGGGACACTGAAGCTTTCTTT.

CDR3 coding DNA: TGTGCCAGCAGTGAATGGGGGGTAGCCGGGGAGCTGTTTTTT. Residues: CASSEWGVAGELFF. The rearrangement joins TRBV25-1 to TRBJ2-2; possible D gene TRBD2, 6 bases. This CDR3 region has 14 residues. CDR1 is MGHDK and CDR2 is SYGVNS in the germline V gene. Trimming cost V 1 base and J 6 bases, with 9 bases left between them.

This chain uses TRBV18 with TRBJ2-3; 8 positions agree with TRBD1. The length of the CDR3 is 15 residues. Germline V lookup: CDR1 KGHSH, CDR2 LQKENI. V lost 3 bases, J lost 2 bases, and 4 bases stayed unmatched. CDR3 residues: CASSPATGVTDTQYF. DNA of the CDR3: TGTGCCAGCTCACCGGCGACAGGGGTCACAGATACGCAGTATTTT.

The rearrangement links TRBV11-2 to TRBJ2-1; the match to TRBD1 covers 8 bases. Germline V gives CDR1 SGHAT, CDR2 FQNNGV. The CDR3 length is 15 residues. V dropped 1 base and J dropped 9; count of bases not matched to a gene: 8. Written as DNA, the CDR3 is TGTGCCAGCAGCTTAGTTACAGGGGGGCCGGGTGAGCAGTTCTTC. The encoded protein is CASSLVTGGPGEQFF.

This clone was observed a single time. The V gene is TRBV19, the J gene TRBJ1-1; D not certain. The germline V gene encodes CDR1 LNHDA and CDR2 SQIVND (reference sequence). This CDR3 has 13 amino acids. With 2 bases removed from V and 2 bases from J, the gap between germline ends came to 6 bases. CDR3 in amino acids: CASSIRGNTEAFF. CDR3 coding DNA: TGTGCCAGTAGTATAAGAGGTAACACTGAAGCTTTCTTT.

The V gene is TRBV19, the J gene TRBJ1-3; possibly TRBD1 for D (5 bases). CDR1 is LNHDA, CDR2 SQIVND, per germline (reference sequence). The CDR3 is 14 residues long. V shed 6 bases and J shed 1 base, with 10 bases lying between them. The CDR3: CASRASGSGNTIYF. The CDR3 bases are TGTGCCAGTAGGGCGTCAGGGTCTGGAAACACCATATATTTT.

The chain uses TRBV19 and TRBJ1-5, with TRBD1 as a possible D gene (5 bases). The V gene lost 1 base and the J gene lost 4 bases, with 14 bases spanning the gap. This CDR3 has 16 residues. The V gene's germline CDR1 is LNHDA and CDR2 SQIVND (reference sequence). The CDR3 loop is CASSIAWTNKNQPQHF. CDR3 DNA sequence: TGTGCCAGTAGTATAGCCTGGACAAACAAAAATCAGCCCCAGCATTTT.

CDR3 loop: CASSPEVNSGANVLTF. For the CDR3, the DNA is TGCGCCAGCAGCCCCGAGGTCAACTCTGGGGCCAACGTCCTGACTTTC. V and J are TRBV4-3 and TRBJ2-6; the D is unclear. The CDR3 is 16 amino acids. V was cut by 4 bases and J by 0 bases, with 10 bases left in between. Per the germline V gene, CDR1 is LGHNA and CDR2 is YSLEER.

This clone was found once. The chain employs TRBV28 and TRBJ2-2, with D possibly TRBD2 on 5 matching bases. This CDR3 contains 13 residues. Trimming stripped 8 bases from V and 5 bases from J, with 12 bases between. CDR1 and CDR2 from the germline V gene are MDHEN and SYDVKM. DNA for the CDR3: TGTGCCAGCCGACAAAGGGAGACCGGGGAGCTGTTTTTT. It encodes CASRQRETGELFF. The whole variable domain, filled in from reference TRBV28 and TRBJ2-2, reads DVKVTQSSRYLVKRTGEKVFLECVQDMDHENMFWYRQDPGLGLRLIYFSYDVKMKEKGDIPEGYSVSREKKERFSLILESASTNQTSMYLCASRQRETGELFFGEGSRLTVL.

This chain joins TRBV30 and TRBJ1-5; the D gene is possibly TRBD1 (6 bases). V was clipped by 3 bases and J by 1 base, with 16 bases between them. The CDR3 length is 16 residues. Looked up from germline, CDR1 is GTSNPN and CDR2 is SVGIG (reference sequence). The CDR3: CAWSDAGTRSNQPQHF. The CDR3 region has the DNA TGTGCCTGGAGCGACGCCGGGACAAGGAGCAATCAGCCCCAGCATTTT.

This clone was counted between two and nine times. This chain connects TRBV5-3 to TRBJ1-4; maybe TRBD1 (6 bases). TRBV5-3 belongs to the ORF category, with a function that is uncertain. V was cut by 3 bases and J by 9 bases, with 24 bases left in between. CDR3 length: 17 residues. CDR3 DNA: TGTGCCAGAAGCTCAGCATACAGGGTTTTCGCTGGGAAAAAACTGTTTTTT. Amino acid sequence: CARSSAYRVFAGKKLFF.

The gene calls are TRBV7-2 and TRBJ2-6, with 8 bases aligning to TRBD1. The V gene's germline CDR1 is SGHTA and CDR2 FQGNSA. There are 16 residues in the CDR3. The J segment lost 4 bases and the V segment lost 5 bases, leaving 7 bases of the junction unmatched. The CDR3 coding sequence is TGTGCCAGCAGCGGGCGGACAGGGACCGGGGCCAACGTCCTGACTTTC. This sequence encodes CASSGRTGTGANVLTF.

The V gene is TRBV4-3, the J gene TRBJ1-1; D possibly corresponds to TRBD1 (5 bases). The germline CDR1 and CDR2 sequences are LGHNA and YSLEER. The V gene lost 4 bases and the J gene lost 3 bases, with 30 bases spanning the gap. The CDR3 is 20 residues long. CDR3 protein: CASSLQRVVGSGARHTEAFF. CDR3 nucleotide sequence: TGCGCCAGCAGCCTACAAAGGGTAGTGGGTTCTGGGGCACGACACACTGAAGCTTTCTTT.

This clone was observed once. V is TRBV27 and J is TRBJ1-4, with unresolved D. Germline V lookup: CDR1 MNHEY, CDR2 SMNVEV (reference sequence). Trimming stripped 2 bases from V and 8 bases from J, with 12 bases between. The CDR3 runs to 14 residues. The CDR3 DNA is TGTGCCAGCAGTTTAAAGGGAGACGGCGAAAAACTGTTTTTT. Translation: CASSLKGDGEKLFF.

J is TRBJ2-3 and V is TRBV28, with TRBD2 identical over 7 bases. The CDR3 runs 14 residues. Germline assignment: CDR1 MDHEN and CDR2 SYDVKM. The J segment lost 6 bases and the V segment lost 5 bases, leaving 8 bases of the junction unmatched. CDR3 sequence: CASSPGGSGDTQYF. CDR3 bases: TGTGCCAGCAGTCCTGGCGGGAGTGGGGATACGCAGTATTTT.

V is TRBV15 and J is TRBJ2-5; 7 nucleotides line up with TRBD1. This CDR3 comprises 16 residues. Germline V CDR1 and CDR2: LNHNV, YYDKDF (reference sequence). Unmatched junction bases numbered 9, after V lost 0 bases and J lost 5 bases. CDR3 in DNA: TGTGCCACCAGCAGAGATCCGACAGGGAGTGGGGAGACCCAGTACTTC. This sequence encodes CATSRDPTGSGETQYF.

The chain carries TRBV5-1 and TRBJ2-5; TRBD2 matches 11 bases. The CDR3 is 15 residues long. The germline V gene encodes CDR1 SGHRS and CDR2 YFSETQ. Unmatched junction bases numbered 6, after V lost 4 bases and J lost 4 bases. CDR3 sequence: CASSTRLAGSETQYF. The CDR3 nucleotides read TGCGCCAGCAGCACCCGACTAGCGGGATCAGAGACCCAGTACTTC.

The chain has TRBV6-1 and TRBJ2-7; TRBD1 matches at 12 bases. The trim removed 4 bases at V and 6 bases at J, leaving 10 bases unmatched. There are 16 residues in the CDR3. Germline lookup yields CDR1 MNHNS and CDR2 SASEGT. In DNA form, the CDR3 reads TGTGCCAGCAGTGTGGTTCCCGGGACAGGGGGCCGCGAGCAGTACTTC. Protein product: CASSVVPGTGGREQYF.

This clone was counted only a few times. V usage is TRBV21-1 and J usage is TRBJ1-5; the table names TRBD1, a call not compared with the DNA. TRBV21-1 is described as a pseudogene. This CDR3 has 18 amino acids. Here the CDR3 DNA reads TGTGCCAGCAGCGACACCCTCCTGACAGGGGACTCCAATCAGCCCCAGCATTTT. Protein product: CASSDTLLTGDSNQPQHF.

The chain links TRBV4-1 to TRBJ1-5, with D maybe TRBD1 (6 bases). The CDR3 spans 14 residues. Trimming left V 4 bases short and J 7 bases short, with 14 bases between. The germline CDR1 and CDR2 sequences are MGHRA and YSYEKL. Here the CDR3 DNA reads TGCGCCAGCAGCCCCCAACAGGGATCGCAGCCCCAGCATTTT. It codes for CASSPQQGSQPQHF.

The chain combines TRBV2 with TRBJ2-1, with D perhaps matching TRBD2 (7 bases). Germline CDR1 is SNHLY and CDR2 is FYNNEI. With 6 bases removed from V and 6 bases from J, the gap between germline ends came to 15 bases. The CDR3 runs to 14 residues. The CDR3 DNA reads as TGTGCCAGCAGATCCCAGGGGACTATCAATGAGCAGTTCTTC. It specifies CASRSQGTINEQFF.